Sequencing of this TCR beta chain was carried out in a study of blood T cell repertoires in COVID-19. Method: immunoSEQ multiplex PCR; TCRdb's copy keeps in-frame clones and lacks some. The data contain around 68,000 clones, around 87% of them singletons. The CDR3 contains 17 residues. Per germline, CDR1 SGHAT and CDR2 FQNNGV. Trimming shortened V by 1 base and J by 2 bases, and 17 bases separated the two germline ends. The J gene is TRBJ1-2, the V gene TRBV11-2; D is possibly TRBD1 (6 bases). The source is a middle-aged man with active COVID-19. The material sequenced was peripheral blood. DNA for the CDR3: TGTGCCAGCAGCTTAGCCGTCTGGACAGTCATGAACTATGGCTACACCTTC. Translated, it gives CASSLAVWTVMNYGYTF.